The 10 T cell receptor beta chains in this list originate from one sample, sequenced in a study of blood T cell repertoires in COVID-19. TCRdb's copy holds only in-frame clones and misses some; the assay was immunoSEQ multiplex PCR. Here the sample spans about 48,000 clones, approximately 90% being singletons. The specimen was peripheral blood. These receptors all stem from a man between 65 and 85 years old with acute or convalescent COVID-19.

The chain is built from TRBV6-2 or TRBV6-3 and TRBJ2-1; 8 bases are shared with TRBD1. The germline V gene has CDR1 MNHEY and CDR2 SVGEGT. Trimming removed 2 bases from V and 5 bases from J; junction bases left unmatched: 2. This CDR3 comprises 14 residues. In DNA form, the CDR3 reads TGTGCCAGCAGTTACGGGACAGGTAACAATGAGCAGTTCTTC. Translated, it gives CASSYGTGNNEQFF.

The V and J genes are TRBV19 and TRBJ1-1; D uncertain. V lost 3 bases, J lost 0 bases, and 20 bases lay in between. The CDR3 contains 18 residues. Germline loops: CDR1 LNHDA, CDR2 SQIVND (reference sequence). CDR3 nucleotide sequence: TGTGCCAGTAGTATCGGCCGATGGGCCCTCGGGATGAACACTGAAGCTTTCTTT. As protein: CASSIGRWALGMNTEAFF.

This clone was detected once. The chain has TRBV4-3 and TRBJ2-3; 8 nucleotides match TRBD2. In germline, CDR1 is LGHNA, CDR2 YSLEER. Unmatched junction bases numbered 3, after V lost 0 bases and J lost 7 bases. CDR3 size: 14 residues. This CDR3 is CASSQDRGGNTQYF. CDR3 in DNA: TGCGCCAGCAGCCAAGATCGGGGGGGCAATACGCAGTATTTT.

V gene TRBV9 combines with J gene TRBJ1-1; D gene uncertain. The V gene lost 4 bases and the J gene lost 1 base, with 14 bases spanning the gap. There are 15 residues in the CDR3. CDR1 SGDLS and CDR2 YYNGEE come from the germline V gene. The CDR3 loop reads CASSPVPRENTEAFF. The DNA for the CDR3 is TGTGCCAGCAGCCCCGTCCCGAGGGAGAACACTGAAGCTTTCTTT.

The chain combines TRBV11-2 with TRBJ2-1, with 10 positions matching TRBD2. This CDR3 comprises 16 residues. Unmatched junction bases numbered 4, after V lost 3 bases and J lost 2 bases. Looked up from germline, CDR1 is SGHAT and CDR2 is FQNNGV. CDR3 nucleotide sequence: TGTGCCAGCAGCTTCCCGGGACTAGCGACCTACAATGAGCAGTTCTTC. It yields the protein CASSFPGLATYNEQFF.

The rearrangement joins TRBV30 to TRBJ1-3, with D uncertain. The CDR3 runs to 12 residues. The V end was cut by 0 bases, the J end by 7 bases, with 7 bases between. CDR1 is GTSNPN and CDR2 is SVGIG in the germline V gene (reference sequence). The CDR3 here is CAWSVSSNTIYF. In nucleotides, the CDR3 is TGTGCCTGGAGTGTTTCTTCGAACACCATATATTTT.

Details on this clone: At one boundary the junction diverges from the germline segment, which might be a read error. The genes are TRBV7-7 and TRBJ2-5; 7 bases fit TRBD2. The germline gives CDR1 SSHAT, CDR2 FNYEAQ (reference sequence). CDR3 size: 15 residues. This CDR3 is CASSLGSGGRETQYF. The CDR3 DNA is TGTGCTAGCAGCTTAGGGTCGGGGGGTAGAGAGACCCAGTACTTC. Looking up the rest from reference TRBV7-7 and TRBJ2-5 gives the full variable domain: GAGVSQSPRYKVTKRGQDVTLRCDPISSHATLYWYQQALGQGPEFLTYFNYEAQPDKSGLPSDRFSAERPEGSISTLTIQRTEQRDSAMYRCASSLGSGGRETQYFGPGTRLLVL.

The J gene is TRBJ2-7, the V gene TRBV19, with TRBD1 identical over 7 bases. J was trimmed by 5 bases and V by 3 bases; bases with no gene match: 4. This CDR3 has 13 residues. From germline, CDR1 is LNHDA and CDR2 SQIVND (reference sequence). The CDR3 loop reads CASSILQGDEQYF. The DNA of the CDR3 is TGTGCCAGTAGTATCTTGCAGGGGGACGAGCAGTACTTC.

This CDR3 is CASSPYRSGVRSNQPQHF. For the CDR3, the DNA is TGTGCCAGCAGTCCCTATCGGTCAGGGGTGAGGAGCAATCAGCCCCAGCATTTT. The chain combines TRBV6-2 or TRBV6-3 with TRBJ1-5; tentatively, D is TRBD1 (6 bases). Germline values: CDR1 MNHEY, CDR2 SVGEGT. V dropped 5 bases and J dropped 1 base, with 21 bases sitting between them. The CDR3 spans 18 residues.

This clone was observed a single time. The V and J genes are TRBV4-3 and TRBJ2-6, with D possibly TRBD1 on 6 matching bases. V gave up 7 bases and J gave up 0 bases, with 16 bases separating them. The CDR3 length is 17 residues. Germline-derived CDR1 and CDR2 are LGHNA and YSLEER. CDR3 loop: CASTVDRSRSGANVLTF. The DNA of the CDR3 is TGCGCCAGCACCGTGGACAGATCTCGCTCTGGGGCCAACGTCCTGACTTTC.